Sequencing of this TCR beta chain was carried out in a study of Ad26.COV2.S vaccination and SARS-CoV-2 variants. Here immunoSEQ multiplex PCR was the method, and the copy in TCRdb shows in-frame clones only, minus some. This sample has fewer than 400,000 clones, with around four fifths found just once. Germline V gene sequence: CDR1 SGHRS, CDR2 YFSETQ. Trimming left V 0 bases short and J 3 bases short, with 18 bases between. The CDR3 is 18 residues long. Treatment of the sample: some 20 received Ad26.COV2.S at low or high dose, single or two shots; about 5 received placebo; per-sample allocation not given. The samples date from day 63 after the first vaccine or placebo injection.

This TCR derives from a person aged 18 to 59 who received the Ad26.COV2.S COVID-19 vaccine or a placebo. The material sequenced was peripheral blood, taken in a trial of Ad26.COV2.S vaccine versus placebo. The chain joins TRBV5-1 to TRBJ2-2; D is unclear. The DNA of the CDR3 is TGCGCCAGCAGCTTGGGCACCGGGTCCCACCGGGACACCGGGGAGCTGTTTTTT. This sequence encodes CASSLGTGSHRDTGELFF.